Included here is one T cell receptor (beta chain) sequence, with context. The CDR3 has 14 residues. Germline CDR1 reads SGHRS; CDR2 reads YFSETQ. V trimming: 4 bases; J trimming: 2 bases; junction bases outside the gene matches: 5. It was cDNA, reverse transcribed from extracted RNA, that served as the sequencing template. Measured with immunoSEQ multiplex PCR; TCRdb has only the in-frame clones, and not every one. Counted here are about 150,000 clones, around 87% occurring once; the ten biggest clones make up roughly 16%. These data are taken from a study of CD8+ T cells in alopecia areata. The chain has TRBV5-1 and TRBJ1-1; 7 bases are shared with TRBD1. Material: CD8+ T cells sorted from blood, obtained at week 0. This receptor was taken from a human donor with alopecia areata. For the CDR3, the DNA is TGCGCCAGCAGCAAGGGGACAGATAACACTGAAGCTTTCTTT. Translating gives CASSKGTDNTEAFF.